The text below deals with one T cell receptor (beta chain). The antigen it recognizes is unknown. Per-nucleotide qualities are absent, and no much larger clonotype sits a single base away. The record originates from a study of blood T cells in healthy people across ages (dated by TCRdb to between 2015 and 2016). Background for the entire study: Template switching captured roughly one uniquely barcoded TCR beta cDNA molecule per two T cells in model experiments. Donors of different ages were randomly distributed across sequencing lanes to avoid experimental bias. The donors were divided into four age groups: young (average around 17 years), middle-aged (roughly 40), aged (roughly 60) and long-lived (more than 75). Using deep sequencing normalized with unique cDNA molecular identifiers, the study measured how TCR beta repertoire diversity changes with age. The study analyzed two additional independent replicas of 1 million unique cDNA reads from the same blood draw for two donors, one aged 18 to 29 and one aged 80 or older.

What the work shows at the level of the full study, not this receptor alone: Total diversity estimates from one million sequenced T cells were considered lower bounds and underestimates. Because the CMV infection status of the donors was unknown, age-related changes in expanded clonotypes may potentially have been confounded. Since profiling was done on bulk unsorted PBMCs, naive and antigen-experienced compartments could not be conclusively compared. The percentage of naive T cells measured by flow cytometry correlated strongly with observed TCR beta diversity. The long-lived group showed more naive CD4+ T cells, fewer expanded clones and increased TCR diversity than the aged group, suggesting age selection. Observed TCR beta diversity per million T cells fell roughly linearly with age, and a significant reduction was already apparent by age roughly 41.

The V end gives up 0 bases and the J end 6 bases, leaving 10 bases in the junction not matched to a gene. The germline V gene (reference sequence) yields DFQATT for CDR1 and SNEGSKA for CDR2. Counted from cysteine to phenylalanine, this CDR3 has 16 amino acids. Of all the DNA, just the CDR3 is kept, 48 bases in frame from base 1. The 40 or so donors, aged about 6 to 95 years, were systemically healthy Caucasian individuals from Russia. Each donor gave 8 to 10 milliliters of peripheral blood, drawn into EDTA-treated Vacutainer tubes. PBMCs were isolated by Ficoll-Paque density-gradient centrifugation, with at least 6 million obtained per sample. Trizol reagent was used to extract total RNA from the PBMCs, yielding at least 5.5 micrograms per sample. For every donor, flow cytometry on a PBMC aliquot measured the percentage of naive CD45RAhigh/CD27high T cells. Library method: 5' RACE. The sequencer was an Illumina HiSeq 2500. A second 7 to 11 cycle PCR used a sample-barcoded 5' primer and a J-beta primer mix. A unique molecular identifier was introduced onto each TCR beta cDNA molecule by a template-switch 5' adaptor carrying 12 random nucleotides. Each sample yielded at least 2.5 million CDR3-containing paired-end reads. The Mint cDNA synthesis kit, primed by a TRBC-specific oligonucleotide, was used to synthesize first-strand cDNA from all RNA. After uracil-DNA glycosylase treatment, a first 18-cycle PCR used universal primers M1SS and BC2_uni_R on all cDNA. The paper's data handling went like this. Each sample was normalized by randomly selecting 1 million high-quality reads, each carrying a distinct molecular identifier. Instead of being binned into consensus sequences, reads that shared molecular identifiers were thrown out. CDR3 identification, clonotype clustering and error correction used MiTCR with a Q25 quality threshold and the strictest error-elimination algorithm. A nonparametric unseen species model with Euler transformation was used to estimate a lower bound on total TCR beta diversity. The public reads were reprocessed in TCRdb via fastp at Q25 and MiXCR, keeping in-frame beta chains. Each entry is one CDR3 protein sequence, shown with its most common DNA and genes. The V and J calls reflect TCRdb's pipeline rather than the authors' work. The sample data list hundreds of thousands of distinct CDR3 sequences, and around half of these were observed just once. The top ten constitute approximately 32% of the sample.

The TCR comes from a woman in her sixties or seventies in good health. The material sequenced was blood. Recombination connected TRBV20-1 to TRBJ1-2; 10 junctional bases match TRBD1. The CDR3 protein: CSARETGGRTGNGYTF. The sequenced DNA: TGCAGTGCTAGAGAGACAGGGGGCCGAACGGGGAATGGCTACACCTTC.